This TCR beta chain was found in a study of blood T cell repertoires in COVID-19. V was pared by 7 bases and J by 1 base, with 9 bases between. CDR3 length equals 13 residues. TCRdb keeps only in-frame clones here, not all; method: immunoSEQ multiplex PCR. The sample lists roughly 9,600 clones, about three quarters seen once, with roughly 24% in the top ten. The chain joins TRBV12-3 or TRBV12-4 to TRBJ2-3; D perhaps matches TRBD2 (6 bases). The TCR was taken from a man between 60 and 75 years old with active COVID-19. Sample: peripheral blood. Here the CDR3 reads CASTGLGTDTQYF. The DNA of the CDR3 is TGTGCCAGCACGGGACTTGGCACAGATACGCAGTATTTT.